The 27 T cell receptor beta chains presented below share a single source sample, sequenced in a study of cytomegalovirus exposure and HLA in healthy donors. PCR involved 60 Vbeta and 13 Jbeta primers. Sequencing used immunoSEQ multiplex PCR; TCRdb keeps in-frame clones, though not all of them. The sample holds about 130,000 clones, approximately 71% seen once. Sequencing input: PBMCs. The receptors were sampled from a man in his thirties or forties in good health and CMV-seronegative.

The chain links TRBV19 to TRBJ2-7, with 11 bases matching TRBD2. V was clipped by 5 bases and J by 2 bases; unmatched bases: 5. CDR1 LNHDA and CDR2 SQIVND come from the germline V gene (reference sequence). This CDR3 comprises 15 residues. This CDR3 is CASSSLAGVAYEQYF. The DNA of the CDR3 is TGTGCCAGTAGTTCACTAGCGGGAGTGGCCTACGAGCAGTACTTC.

This clone was counted only a few times. This chain uses TRBV6-5 with TRBJ1-2, with D perhaps TRBD1 (6 bases). CDR1 and CDR2 from the germline V gene are MNHEY and SVGAGI. The length of the CDR3 is 13 residues. Trimming shortened V by 7 bases and J by 6 bases, and 15 bases separated the two germline ends. CDR3 in amino acids: CASTSGGGHGYTF. CDR3 sequence (DNA): TGTGCCAGCACCTCGGGAGGGGGTCATGGCTACACCTTC.

This chain links TRBV6-5 with TRBJ2-7; 10 bases agree with TRBD1. The germline gives CDR1 MNHEY, CDR2 SVGAGI. Losses at the gene ends were 0 bases for V and 6 bases for J; bases not matched to a gene: 8. This CDR3 is 16 amino acids long. The CDR3 region has the DNA TGTGCCAGCAGTTACTCCCGGGACAGGGGACGGGGCGAGCAGTACTTC. Translating it yields CASSYSRDRGRGEQYF.

This clone was picked up one time. The chain joins TRBV30 to TRBJ1-1; 7 bases fit TRBD1. Germline V gives CDR1 GTSNPN, CDR2 SVGIG (reference sequence). After removal of 0 bases from V and 10 bases from J, the junction contained 8 bases not matched to a gene. CDR3 size: 13 residues. The chain's CDR3 is CAWSVEGAPGAFF. CDR3 nucleotides: TGTGCCTGGAGTGTTGAGGGGGCCCCAGGAGCTTTCTTT.

This chain links TRBV2 with TRBJ2-7, with TRBD1 matching over 9 bases. The CDR3 is made up of 15 amino acids. The germline V gene encodes CDR1 SNHLY and CDR2 FYNNEI. V trimming: 5 bases; J trimming: 3 bases; junction bases outside the gene matches: 8. CDR3 region: CASSSSGTGNYEQYF. The CDR3 nucleotides are TGTGCCAGCAGTTCTTCCGGGACAGGGAACTACGAGCAGTACTTC.

The chain is built from TRBV5-1 and TRBJ2-2; 7 nucleotides line up with TRBD2. The CDR3 contains 18 residues. V dropped 4 bases and J dropped 5; count of bases not matched to a gene: 17. CDR1 SGHRS and CDR2 YFSETQ come from the germline V gene. In nucleotides, the CDR3 is TGCGCCAGCAGCCCGGGGTCCGGCGGGAGATGGGAAACCGGGGAGCTGTTTTTT. Residues: CASSPGSGGRWETGELFF.

This clone has just one count. The V and J genes are TRBV4-1 and TRBJ1-4; maybe TRBD1 (6 bases). Trimming removed 4 bases from V and 9 bases from J, with 21 bases in between. The CDR3 runs 16 residues. Germline V lookup: CDR1 MGHRA, CDR2 YSYEKL. The CDR3 nucleotides are TGCGCCAGCAGCCGAGAGGCTAGGGGGATAAATCAAAAACTGTTTTTT. Protein sequence: CASSREARGINQKLFF.

V usage is TRBV7-3 and J usage is TRBJ2-5; D might be TRBD1 (6 bases). The DNA end favors TRBJ2-7, so the J call may be wrong. Germline lookup yields CDR1 SGHTA and CDR2 FQGTGA. The CDR3 consists of 14 residues. The CDR3 DNA reads as TGTGCCAGCAGCTTAATGGGACAATCCTACGAGCAGTACTTC. This translates into CASSLMGQSYEQYF.

The chain couples TRBV7-6 to TRBJ2-2, with TRBD1 identical over 8 bases. V gave up 1 base and J gave up 0 bases; unmatched junction bases: 13. Germline V gene sequence: CDR1 SGHVS, CDR2 FNYEAQ. The length of the CDR3 is 20 residues. The CDR3 DNA reads as TGTGCCAGCAGCTTAGTTTACAGGGGGACTGATGGCGCGAACACCGGGGAGCTGTTTTTT. Residues: CASSLVYRGTDGANTGELFF. The full variable domain, its missing parts supplied by reference TRBV7-6 and TRBJ2-2, is GAGVSQSPRYKVTKRGQDVALRCDPISGHVSLYWYRQALGQGPEFLTYFNYEAQQDKSGLPNDRFSAERPEGSISTLTIQRTEQRDSAMYRCASSLVYRGTDGANTGELFFGEGSRLTVL.

The chain employs TRBV5-1 and TRBJ1-3; the match to TRBD1 covers 7 bases. CDR3 length equals 20 residues. The V gene's germline CDR1 is SGHRS and CDR2 YFSETQ. The trim removed 4 bases at V and 0 bases at J, leaving 19 bases unmatched. The CDR3 coding sequence is TGCGCCAGCAGCCACCTACCACGAATCACAGGGGTCAGCTCTGGAAACACCATATATTTT. Translated: CASSHLPRITGVSSGNTIYF.

The chain is built from TRBV6-5 and TRBJ1-2; no definite D call. The CDR3 is made up of 15 amino acids. Per the germline V gene, CDR1 is MNHEY and CDR2 is SVGAGI. The V gene lost 4 bases and the J gene lost 0 bases, with 12 bases spanning the gap. The CDR3 is CASSSWRKANYGYTF. DNA of the CDR3: TGTGCCAGCAGTTCTTGGCGGAAAGCTAACTATGGCTACACCTTC.

CDR3 nucleotides: TGCAGCGTTGGGTTGGGCAATGGCTACACCTTC. It is translated as CSVGLGNGYTF. The V and J genes are TRBV29-1 and TRBJ1-2; D is undetermined. Trimming left V 4 bases short and J 6 bases short, with 9 bases between. Germline lookup yields CDR1 SQVTM and CDR2 ANQGSEA. The CDR3 extends over 11 amino acids.

The rearrangement uses TRBV5-8 and TRBJ2-7; no clear D gene. V gave up 2 bases and J gave up 2 bases, with 8 bases separating them. CDR3 length: 13 residues. Per germline, CDR1 SGHTS and CDR2 YDEGEE. The CDR3 DNA reads TGTGCCAGCAGCTTCGGGTTTCCCTACGAGCAGTACTTC. Encoded protein: CASSFGFPYEQYF.

V gene TRBV6-4 combines with J gene TRBJ2-7, with D possibly TRBD2 on 6 matching bases. V gave up 8 bases and J gave up 7 bases, with 24 bases separating them. The CDR3 spans 15 residues. CDR1 and CDR2 from the germline V gene are MRHNA and SNTAGT. The chain's CDR3 is CASSTPGGWPGEQYF. The CDR3 nucleotides are TGTGCCAGCTCTACCCCCGGAGGGTGGCCCGGTGAGCAGTACTTC.

This sequence joins TRBV20-1 and TRBJ2-5; D unclear. This CDR3 is built from 10 residues. Germline V gives CDR1 DFQATT, CDR2 SNEGSKA (reference sequence). With 6 bases removed from V and 4 bases from J, the gap between germline ends came to 6 bases. The CDR3 protein is CSAALETQYF. CDR3 coding DNA: TGCAGTGCCGCACTAGAGACCCAGTACTTC.

CDR3: CASSLGWPKQGGSYNEQFF. Here the CDR3 DNA reads TGTGCCAGCAGCTTAGGTTGGCCAAAACAGGGGGGGTCCTACAATGAGCAGTTCTTC. The genes are TRBV7-9 and TRBJ2-1; maybe TRBD1 (8 bases). CDR1 and CDR2 from the germline V gene are SEHNR and FQNEAQ (reference sequence). The CDR3 is made up of 19 amino acids. The ends were cut back, 1 base at V and 1 base at J, with 20 bases in the middle.

The V call is TRBV7-6, the J call TRBJ2-7; no definite D call. Germline V gene lookup returns CDR1 SGHVS and CDR2 FNYEAQ. The V and J ends lost 5 bases and 5 bases respectively, with 10 bases between them. This CDR3 is built from 12 residues. This CDR3 is CASSPRSHEQYF. CDR3 bases: TGTGCCAGCAGCCCCCGGAGCCACGAGCAGTACTTC.

As DNA, the CDR3 is TGTGCCAGCAGTTTATCCCCCTCCTTCGGGGTCACCGGGGAGCTGTTTTTT. It is translated as CASSLSPSFGVTGELFF. This chain joins TRBV27 and TRBJ2-2; possible D gene TRBD2, 5 bases. This CDR3 contains 17 residues. The germline V gene has CDR1 MNHEY and CDR2 SMNVEV (reference sequence). V lost 0 bases and J lost 4, with 15 bases in between.

The chain couples TRBV4-1 to TRBJ1-5; the match to TRBD1 covers 12 bases. CDR1 is MGHRA, CDR2 YSYEKL, per germline. V was pared by 0 bases and J by 1 base, with 7 bases of the junction left unmatched. The CDR3 loop spans 19 amino acids. CDR3 region: CASSQEPGQGALSNQPQHF. DNA of the CDR3: TGCGCCAGCAGCCAAGAGCCGGGACAGGGGGCGTTGAGCAATCAGCCCCAGCATTTT.

The rearrangement uses TRBV5-1 and TRBJ1-1; 9 nucleotides agree with TRBD1. The CDR3 has 16 residues. Germline V CDR1 and CDR2: SGHRS, YFSETQ. Trimming took 0 bases from V and 7 from J; bases not matched to a gene: 10. The CDR3 coding sequence is TGCGCCAGCAGCTTGGGGGGGACAGGGCTGGCCGATGAAGCTTTCTTT. Its translation: CASSLGGTGLADEAFF.

The chain carries TRBV6-4 and TRBJ2-1, with D possibly being TRBD2 (5 bases). CDR1 and CDR2 from the germline V gene are MRHNA and SNTAGT. Trimming took 10 bases from V and 7 from J, leaving 29 bases between them. This CDR3 region has 17 residues. The CDR3 sequence is CAILEGGTVTGRNEQFF. The CDR3 DNA follows: TGTGCCATCCTCGAGGGTGGAACGGTCACTGGTAGGAATGAGCAGTTCTTC.

In its sample, this clone was seen a few times. This chain joins TRBV29-1 and TRBJ1-2; the D is unclear. Germline CDR1 is SQVTM and CDR2 is ANQGSEA. The V and J ends lost 5 bases and 0 bases respectively, with 10 bases between them. This CDR3 has 13 amino acids. The CDR3 bases are TGCAGCGTTCGGGCGGGAGCTAACTATGGCTACACCTTC. This codes for CSVRAGANYGYTF.

This clone came up once. This chain joins TRBV2 and TRBJ2-1; 8 nucleotides line up with TRBD2. The V and J ends lost 5 bases and 13 bases, in that order; junction bases with no gene match: 10. Per the germline V gene, CDR1 is SNHLY and CDR2 is FYNNEI. CDR3 length: 13 amino acids. As DNA, the CDR3 is TGTGCCAGCAGTCTATCGGGGGGGACCTACCAGTTCTTC. Translated, it gives CASSLSGGTYQFF.

The chain recombines TRBV10-3 with TRBJ2-7; D remains unclear. The V and J ends lost 10 bases and 2 bases respectively, with 15 bases between them. The CDR3 sequence is 13 residues long. Germline loops: CDR1 ENHRY, CDR2 SYGVKD. The CDR3 loop reads CATEARLAYEQYF. The CDR3 DNA reads as TGTGCCACCGAGGCACGGCTAGCCTACGAGCAGTACTTC.

V gene TRBV1 combines with J gene TRBJ1-3. TRBV1 is designated a pseudogene. CDR3 length equals 18 residues. CDR3 region: CTTSPIGTPTTRGNTIYF. DNA for the CDR3: TGCACCACCTCACCGATCGGGACTCCTACTACTAGAGGAAACACCATATATTTT.

The chain combines TRBV18 with TRBJ2-7; weak D call: TRBD1 (6 bases). The V gene's germline CDR1 is KGHSH and CDR2 LQKENI. The ends were cut back, 3 bases at V and 7 bases at J, with 16 bases in the middle. There are 14 residues in the CDR3. Here the CDR3 DNA reads TGTGCCAGCTCACCCCCGGGGCCGCAGGGGGAGCAGTACTTC. It encodes CASSPPGPQGEQYF.

The chain has TRBV19 and TRBJ2-1, with D maybe TRBD1 (6 bases). The CDR3 consists of 13 residues. Germline V gene lookup returns CDR1 LNHDA and CDR2 SQIVND (reference sequence). V was trimmed by 4 bases and J by 6 bases, leaving 10 bases between them. CDR3 amino acids: CASSTTGSNEQFF. CDR3 bases: TGTGCCAGTAGTACTACAGGGTCCAATGAGCAGTTCTTC.